One and the same sample provided the 17 T cell receptor beta chains below, sequenced in a study of response to subunit inactivated influenza vaccine. In TCRdb, the RT-PCR reads were re-called with MiXCR into one record per CDR3 protein. This table has roughly 650,000 distinct CDR3 sequences, less than 20% appearing once. The sequencing here drew on PBMCs from blood, taken approximately 12 days after vaccination. The receptors were gathered from a man between 45 and 60 years old who received an inactivated influenza vaccine.

V gene TRBV28 combines with J gene TRBJ2-1; the D call may be TRBD1 or TRBD2 (6 bases each). This CDR3 has 12 residues. Germline lookup yields CDR1 MDHEN and CDR2 SYDVKM. CDR3 sequence: CAVEGAYNEQFF. As DNA, the CDR3 is TGTGCTGTGGAGGGGGCCTACAATGAGCAGTTCTTC.

This clonotype was counted only a few times. This rearrangement joins TRBV12-3 or TRBV12-4 to TRBJ1-2; D not resolved. The CDR3 has 11 residues. V lost 7 bases to trimming and J lost 6 bases, with 9 bases between them. The CDR3 coding sequence is TGTGCCAGCAAGGCTCAAGATGGCTACACCTTC. Translating it yields CASKAQDGYTF.

This clonotype was seen ten or more times. J is TRBJ2-2 and V is TRBV28; possible D gene TRBD1, 5 bases. V gave up 3 bases and J gave up 7 bases, with 9 bases separating them. CDR3 length equals 13 residues. Germline CDR1 is MDHEN and CDR2 is SYDVKM. CDR3 sequence: CASSFVGDGELFF. The CDR3 coding sequence is TGTGCCAGCAGTTTCGTAGGGGACGGGGAGCTGTTTTTT.

J is TRBJ2-1 and V is TRBV6-6, with D perhaps being TRBD1 or TRBD2 (6 bases each). From germline, CDR1 is MNHNY and CDR2 SVGAGI (reference sequence). V lost 6 bases and J 4 bases, leaving 10 bases between the germline ends. The CDR3 is made up of 13 amino acids. The CDR3 sequence is CASRLGGYNEQFF. CDR3 DNA sequence: TGTGCCAGCAGGCTAGGGGGGTACAATGAGCAGTTCTTC.

The V call is TRBV6-2 or TRBV6-3, the J call TRBJ1-1; D unclear. The V end was cut by 4 bases, the J end by 1 base, with 13 bases between. Germline V lookup: CDR1 MNHEY, CDR2 SVGEGT. The CDR3 consists of 15 residues. CDR3 in amino acids: CASSFRPTANTEAFF. The CDR3 nucleotides read TGTGCCAGCAGTTTCCGCCCGACCGCGAACACTGAAGCTTTCTTT.

This clonotype appeared a few times. The genes are TRBV30 and TRBJ2-3, with 9 bases lining up with TRBD2. The V and J ends lost 3 bases and 0 bases, in that order; junction bases with no gene match: 1. Germline assignment: CDR1 GTSNPN and CDR2 SVGIG (reference sequence). The length of the CDR3 is 14 residues. The DNA for the CDR3 is TGTGCCTGGAGAACTAGCGGGAGCACAGATACGCAGTATTTT. As protein: CAWRTSGSTDTQYF. The full variable domain, rest sourced from reference TRBV30 and TRBJ2-3, is SQTIHQWPATLVQPVGSPLSLECTVEGTSNPNLYWYRQAAGRGLQLLFYSVGIGQISSEVPQNLSASRPQDRQFILSSKKLLLSDSGFYLCAWRTSGSTDTQYFGPGTRLTVL.

This chain connects TRBV4-3 to TRBJ1-2, with TRBD1 as a possible D gene (5 bases). CDR3 length equals 15 residues. The germline V gene has CDR1 LGHNA and CDR2 YSLEER. Trimming took off 0 bases at V and 3 bases at J, with 11 bases between the two ends. Written as DNA, the CDR3 is TGCGCCAGCAGCCAAGATCTTAGGGGTGACTATGGCTACACCTTC. As protein: CASSQDLRGDYGYTF.

The rearrangement joins TRBV28 to TRBJ2-7; 9 positions agree with TRBD2. The CDR3 totals 15 residues. Germline V CDR1 and CDR2: MDHEN, SYDVKM. With V trimmed by 5 bases and J by 2 bases, 7 bases remained unmatched. CDR3 residues: CASSPTSGPPYEQYF. The DNA of the CDR3 is TGTGCCAGCAGTCCCACTAGCGGGCCACCCTACGAGCAGTACTTC.

This clonotype has just a few counts. The chain employs TRBV20-1 and TRBJ2-3; D is uncertain. Germline values: CDR1 DFQATT, CDR2 SNEGSKA (reference sequence). There are 14 residues in the CDR3. The V end was cut by 2 bases, the J end by 0 bases, with 9 bases between. CDR3: CSARTTASTDTQYF. CDR3 coding DNA: TGCAGTGCTAGAACCACCGCCAGCACAGATACGCAGTATTTT.

In the case of this clonotype: The junction departs from the called germline gene at one end, perhaps through a read error. This rearrangement joins TRBV6-1 to TRBJ1-5, with unresolved D. CDR1 and CDR2 from the germline V gene are MNHNS and SASEGT. CDR3 length: 12 amino acids. CDR3: CASREGRQPQHF. The DNA of the CDR3 is TGTGCCAGCAGGGAAGGGCGTCAGCCCCAGCATTTT.

This clonotype was detected only a few times. The rearrangement uses TRBV19 and TRBJ2-7, with D possibly being TRBD1 (5 bases). The V end was cut by 3 bases, the J end by 6 bases, with 15 bases between. The CDR3 runs to 14 residues. In germline, CDR1 is LNHDA, CDR2 SQIVND (reference sequence). CDR3 nucleotide sequence: TGTGCCAGTAGTATTCCAGGGCTAATCCCCGAGCAGTACTTC. This gives the protein CASSIPGLIPEQYF.

This clonotype has more than one count but fewer than ten. The CDR3 nucleotides are TGTGCCACCAGCAGGGAACAGGGTCACTATGGCTACACCTTC. The encoded protein is CATSREQGHYGYTF. The chain links TRBV15 to TRBJ1-2; weak D call: TRBD1 (6 bases). The length of the CDR3 is 14 residues. Germline CDR1 reads LNHNV; CDR2 reads YYDKDF (reference sequence). Between the trimmed V and J ends, which lost 3 bases and 3 bases, there was a span of 11 bases.

The V call is TRBV11-2, the J call TRBJ2-7; the D call may be TRBD1 or TRBD2 (7 bases each). The germline V and J ends were trimmed by 5 bases and 7 bases, with 30 bases remaining between them. This CDR3 region has 18 residues. Germline V gives CDR1 SGHAT, CDR2 FQNNGV. CDR3 region: CASSHRRRSGGDQREQYF. CDR3 in DNA: TGTGCCAGCAGCCACCGAAGACGCTCAGGGGGGGACCAACGGGAGCAGTACTTC.

This clonotype has a count of ten or more. The genes are TRBV20-1 and TRBJ2-7; D gene uncertain. Germline V gene lookup returns CDR1 DFQATT and CDR2 SNEGSKA (reference sequence). V was pared by 4 bases and J by 5 bases, with 18 bases between. This CDR3 spans 14 amino acids. The CDR3 DNA reads as TGCAGTGCTAAGAGCAGGCCAGCCGACCACGAGCAGTACTTC. Its translation is CSAKSRPADHEQYF.

The V call is TRBV7-2, the J call TRBJ1-2, with TRBD1 matching over 7 bases. Trimming cost V 5 bases and J 0 bases; bases outside gene matches: 6. CDR3 length equals 15 residues. Germline V gene sequence: CDR1 SGHTA, CDR2 FQGNSA. The CDR3 protein is CASSQGQSPNYGYTF. CDR3 nucleotides: TGTGCCAGCAGCCAGGGACAGAGTCCTAACTATGGCTACACCTTC.

This clonotype was picked up a small number of times. The J gene is TRBJ2-3, the V gene TRBV12-3 or TRBV12-4; no reliable D call. The CDR3 covers 14 residues. V gave up 5 bases and J gave up 1 base, with 10 bases separating them. The CDR3 spells CASSPRWGTDTQYF. CDR3 nucleotides: TGTGCCAGCAGTCCCAGATGGGGCACAGATACGCAGTATTTT.

A few counts support this clonotype. This CDR3 is CAIRRGDISSGVDTQYF. The CDR3, as DNA: TGTGCCATTAGGAGGGGGGACATCTCTTCAGGGGTAGATACGCAGTATTTT. The J gene is TRBJ2-3, the V gene TRBV10-3; D tentatively reads TRBD1 or TRBD2 (6 bases each). Germline lookup yields CDR1 ENHRY and CDR2 SYGVKD. This CDR3 comprises 17 residues. V lost 9 bases to trimming and J lost 5 bases, with 27 bases between them.